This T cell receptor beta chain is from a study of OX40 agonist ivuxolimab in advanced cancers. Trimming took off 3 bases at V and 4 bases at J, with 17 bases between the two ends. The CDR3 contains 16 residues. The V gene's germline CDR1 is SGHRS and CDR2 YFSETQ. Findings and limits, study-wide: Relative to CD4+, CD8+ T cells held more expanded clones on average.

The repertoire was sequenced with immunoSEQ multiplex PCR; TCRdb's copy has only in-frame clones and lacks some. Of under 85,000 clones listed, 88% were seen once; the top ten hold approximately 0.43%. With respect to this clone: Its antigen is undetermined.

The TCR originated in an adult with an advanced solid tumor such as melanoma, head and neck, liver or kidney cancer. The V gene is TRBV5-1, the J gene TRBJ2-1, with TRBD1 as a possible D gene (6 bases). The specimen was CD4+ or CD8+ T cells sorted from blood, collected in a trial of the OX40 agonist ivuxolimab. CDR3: CASSSWGGGAYNEQFF. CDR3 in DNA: TGCGCCAGCAGCTCTTGGGGTGGGGGCGCTTACAATGAGCAGTTCTTC.